The T cell receptor beta chain under discussion was sequenced for a study of cytomegalovirus exposure and HLA in healthy donors. A multiplex PCR was run with 60 Vbeta primers and 13 Jbeta primers. Method: immunoSEQ multiplex PCR; TCRdb's copy keeps in-frame clones and lacks some. This sample has about 140,000 clones, with 80% found just once. On this clone: No antigen is known for it.

General study findings and limits: Earlier findings revealed that most TCR beta V segments proved productive either about 90% or about 30% of the time.

The CDR3 length is 16 residues. CDR1 and CDR2 (germline): SGHTA, FQGNSA. V shed 2 bases, J shed 3 bases, and the junction held 7 bases outside the gene matches. The sequencing input was PBMCs. This TCR derives from a man between 40 and 49 years old in good health and CMV-seronegative. The rearrangement joins TRBV7-2 to TRBJ2-5; 9 nucleotides align to TRBD2. The CDR3 sequence is CASSLRRRGGEETQYF. In nucleotides, the CDR3 is TGTGCCAGCAGCTTAAGGCGGCGGGGGGGCGAAGAGACCCAGTACTTC.